This T cell receptor (beta chain) was obtained from a study of T-cell memory formation after mild COVID-19 (dated by TCRdb to about 2021). Describing the broader study: TCR sequence clusters from the two donors were found to be largely donor specific. Longitudinal TCRalpha and TCRbeta repertoire sequencing tracked T-cell clones expanding and contracting after mild COVID-19 in a couple of donors. The cohort was made up of two young adult volunteers, one female and one male, who were previously healthy.

Instrument used: Illumina NovaSeq 6000. TCRalpha and TCRbeta cDNA libraries were built by 5'RACE with constant-segment primers, adding sample barcodes and unique molecular identifiers. RNA was extracted from every sample with Trizol reagent. Amplification of the libraries took two PCR steps, and the second step added a second sample barcode plus Illumina TruSeq adapters. Libraries were sequenced on an Illumina NovaSeq with 2 x 150 bp paired-end reads. On the study's bioinformatics: The reads were demultiplexed and collapsed into UMI-guided consensus sequences using migec v1.2.7. Using mixcr v2.1.11, the UMI consensuses were aligned to TRA and TRB V and J templates and assembled into clonotypes. Expanded or contracted clonotypes were those called significant by both edgeR and NoisET, with noise models trained on biological replicates. For edgeR calls, a false discovery rate-adjusted p below 0.01 and a log2 fold-change threshold of 1 were applied. As an exploratory analysis of dynamics, max-normalized trajectories of the 1000 most abundant clonotypes were examined by PCA with hierarchical clustering. Separately sequenced CD4+ and CD8+ repertoires were used to assign a CD4 or CD8 phenotype to each responding clone. TCRdb passed the public sequencing reads through fastp at Q25 and MiXCR, retaining productive beta sequences. Rows merge per CDR3 protein into single entries with the most common DNA and genes. TCRdb's processing, not the study's, gives the V and J calls here. This sample gives 200,000 to 250,000 distinct CDR3 sequences in total; about 27% of them show up just once. Jointly, the top ten make up about 10% of the sample.

The germline V gene yields SGHVS for CDR1 and FQNEAQ for CDR2. The CDR3 spans 14 residues, from the cysteine through the phenylalanine. Only CDR3 DNA is held: 42 bases, read in frame from base 1. V was cut back by 8 bases and J by 5 bases, leaving a gap of 18 bases between them. Concerning this clonotype: Its binding antigen is unknown. Qualities for individual bases were not recorded, and no much larger clone is one base off.

Ficoll-Paque density gradient centrifugation was the method used to isolate PBMCs. Broader findings and caveats from the paper: Some responding clones were detected in pre-infection memory, suggesting pre-existing cross-reactive memory T cells joined the SARS-CoV-2 response. From day 15 to 85, contracting clones showed balanced CD4/CD8 phenotypes, whereas a second wave of clones that expanded from day 15 to 37 leaned towards CD4+. SARS-CoV-2 specificity was not confirmed for the second-wave clones peaking on day 37. Contracting CD4+ clones turned up mainly in the CM and EM memory subsets, whereas EMRA was where CD8+ clones were enriched. The study covered only a couple of mild cases, and larger cohorts including severe cases with pre-infection samples were considered necessary.

The rearranged chain carries TRBV7-8 and TRBJ2-5, with a weak D call of TRBD2 (7 bases match). This TCR derives from an adult woman who had mild COVID-19 (a few samples of this study predate the infection). The sample titles of this study are shuffled in the database, so cell type and time point are left out; the donor was told from shared clones. Sequenced input: PBMCs or a T cell subset sorted from them (not recorded which). The nucleotide sequence reads as follows: TGTGCCAGCGGGGGGGGCCTCCTGAGGGAGACCCAGTACTTC. Its protein is CASGGGLLRETQYF.